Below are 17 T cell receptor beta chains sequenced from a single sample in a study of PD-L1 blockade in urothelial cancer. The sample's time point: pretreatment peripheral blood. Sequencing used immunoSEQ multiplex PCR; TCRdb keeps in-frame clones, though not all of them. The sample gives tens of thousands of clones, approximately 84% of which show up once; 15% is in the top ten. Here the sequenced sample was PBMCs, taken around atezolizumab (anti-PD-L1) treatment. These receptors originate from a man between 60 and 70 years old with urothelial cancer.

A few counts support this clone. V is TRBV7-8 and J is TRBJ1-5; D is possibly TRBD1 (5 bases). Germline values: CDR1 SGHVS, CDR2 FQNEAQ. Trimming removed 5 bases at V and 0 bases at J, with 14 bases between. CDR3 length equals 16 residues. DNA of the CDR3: TGTGCCAGCAGCCCGGACACGAGTTATAGCAATCAGCCCCAGCATTTT. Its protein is CASSPDTSYSNQPQHF.

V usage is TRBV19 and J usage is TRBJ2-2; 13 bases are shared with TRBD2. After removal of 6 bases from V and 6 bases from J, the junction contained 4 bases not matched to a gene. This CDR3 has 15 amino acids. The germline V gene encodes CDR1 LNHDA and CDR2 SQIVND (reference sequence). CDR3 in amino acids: CASRQTSGGPGELFF. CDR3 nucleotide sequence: TGTGCCAGTAGACAGACTAGCGGGGGGCCCGGGGAGCTGTTTTTT.

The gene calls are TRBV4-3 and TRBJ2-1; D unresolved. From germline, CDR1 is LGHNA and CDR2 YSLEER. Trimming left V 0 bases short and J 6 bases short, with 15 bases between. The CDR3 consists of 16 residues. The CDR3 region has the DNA TGCGCCAGCAGCCAAGACCCGCGGTCGGAGACCAATGAGCAGTTCTTC. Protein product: CASSQDPRSETNEQFF.

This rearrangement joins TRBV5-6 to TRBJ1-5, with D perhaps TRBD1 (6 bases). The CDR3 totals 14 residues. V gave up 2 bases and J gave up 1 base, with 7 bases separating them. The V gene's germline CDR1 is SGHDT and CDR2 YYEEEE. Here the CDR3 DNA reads TGTGCCAGCAGCTTTACAGGGAGCAATCAGCCCCAGCATTTT. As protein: CASSFTGSNQPQHF.

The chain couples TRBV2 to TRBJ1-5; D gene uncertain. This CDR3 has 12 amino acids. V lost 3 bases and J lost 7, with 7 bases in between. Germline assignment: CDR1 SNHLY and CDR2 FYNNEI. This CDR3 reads CASSDSGQPQHF. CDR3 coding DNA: TGTGCCAGCAGTGATTCAGGCCAGCCCCAGCATTTT.

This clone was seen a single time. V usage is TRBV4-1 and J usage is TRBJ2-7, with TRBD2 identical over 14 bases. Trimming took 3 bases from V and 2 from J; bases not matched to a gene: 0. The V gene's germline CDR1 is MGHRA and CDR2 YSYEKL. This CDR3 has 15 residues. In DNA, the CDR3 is TGCGCCAGCAGCCAGGGACTAGCGGGGGCCTACGAGCAGTACTTC. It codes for CASSQGLAGAYEQYF.

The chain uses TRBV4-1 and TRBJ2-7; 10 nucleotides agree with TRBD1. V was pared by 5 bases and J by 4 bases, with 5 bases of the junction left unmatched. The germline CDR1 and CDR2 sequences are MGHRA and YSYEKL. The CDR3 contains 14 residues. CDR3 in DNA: TGCGCCAGCAGCTGGGACAGGGGTGGGTACGAGCAGTACTTC. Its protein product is CASSWDRGGYEQYF.

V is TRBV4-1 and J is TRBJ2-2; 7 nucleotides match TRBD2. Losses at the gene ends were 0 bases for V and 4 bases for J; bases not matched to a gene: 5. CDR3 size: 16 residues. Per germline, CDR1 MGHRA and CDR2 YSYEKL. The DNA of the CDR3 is TGCGCCAGCAGCCAAGATGGCGGGGGAGTCACCGGGGAGCTGTTTTTT. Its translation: CASSQDGGGVTGELFF.

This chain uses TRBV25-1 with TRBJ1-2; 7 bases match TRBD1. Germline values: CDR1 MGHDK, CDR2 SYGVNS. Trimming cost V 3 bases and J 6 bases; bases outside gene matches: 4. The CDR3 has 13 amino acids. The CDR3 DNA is TGTGCCAGCAGTGAGACAGGGTCGGATGGCTACACCTTC. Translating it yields CASSETGSDGYTF.

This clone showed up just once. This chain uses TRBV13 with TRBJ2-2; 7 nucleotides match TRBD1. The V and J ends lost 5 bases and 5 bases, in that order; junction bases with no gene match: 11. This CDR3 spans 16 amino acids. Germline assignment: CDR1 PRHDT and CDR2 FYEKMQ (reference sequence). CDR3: CASSTRTGWKTGELFF. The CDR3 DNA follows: TGTGCCAGCAGCACCCGGACAGGTTGGAAGACCGGGGAGCTGTTTTTT.

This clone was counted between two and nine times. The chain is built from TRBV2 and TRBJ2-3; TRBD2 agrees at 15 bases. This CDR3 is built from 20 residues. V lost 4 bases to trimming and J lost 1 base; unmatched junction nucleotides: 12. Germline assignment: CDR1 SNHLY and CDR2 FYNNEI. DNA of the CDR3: TGTGCCAGCAGTGTTCCGGGACTAGCGGGGGGTGATAGGGGCACAGATACGCAGTATTTT. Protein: CASSVPGLAGGDRGTDTQYF.

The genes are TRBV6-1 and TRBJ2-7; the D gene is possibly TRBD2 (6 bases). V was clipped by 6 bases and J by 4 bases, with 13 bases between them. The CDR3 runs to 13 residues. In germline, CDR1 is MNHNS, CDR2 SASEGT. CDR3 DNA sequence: TGTGCCAGCAGACTCCGGGACTCGTACGAGCAGTACTTC. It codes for CASRLRDSYEQYF.

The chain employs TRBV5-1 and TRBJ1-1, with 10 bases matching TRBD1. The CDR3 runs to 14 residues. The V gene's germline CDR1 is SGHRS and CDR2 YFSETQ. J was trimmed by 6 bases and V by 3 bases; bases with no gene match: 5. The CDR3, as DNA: TGCGCCAGCAGCTGGACAGGGGGAGGATCTGAAGCTTTCTTT. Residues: CASSWTGGGSEAFF.

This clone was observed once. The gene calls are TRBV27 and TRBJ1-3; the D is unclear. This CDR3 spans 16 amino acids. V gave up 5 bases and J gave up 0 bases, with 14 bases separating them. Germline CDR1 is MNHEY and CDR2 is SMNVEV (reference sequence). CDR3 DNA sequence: TGTGCCAGCAGTCCCCACCTATTTGACTCTGGAAACACCATATATTTT. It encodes CASSPHLFDSGNTIYF.

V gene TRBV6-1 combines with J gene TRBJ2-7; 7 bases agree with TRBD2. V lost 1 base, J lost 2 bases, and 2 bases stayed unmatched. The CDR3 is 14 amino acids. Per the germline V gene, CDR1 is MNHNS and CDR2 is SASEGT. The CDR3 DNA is TGTGCCAGCAGTGAAGGGGAGGGCCCCTACGAGCAGTACTTC. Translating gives CASSEGEGPYEQYF.

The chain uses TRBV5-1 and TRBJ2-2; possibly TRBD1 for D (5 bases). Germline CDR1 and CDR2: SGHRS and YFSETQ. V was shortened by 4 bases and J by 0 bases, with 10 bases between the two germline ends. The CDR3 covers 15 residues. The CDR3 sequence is CASSATGPNTGELFF. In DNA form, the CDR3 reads TGCGCCAGCAGCGCCACAGGCCCGAACACCGGGGAGCTGTTTTTT.

The CDR3 DNA is TGCGCCAGCACGACAAGCCGAAGACGTCCGAATGAGCAGTTCTTC. It translates to CASTTSRRRPNEQFF. This chain uses TRBV5-1 with TRBJ2-1, with unresolved D. Between the trimmed V and J ends, which lost 6 bases and 7 bases, there was a span of 20 bases. The CDR3 is 15 amino acids. Germline CDR1 SGHRS, CDR2 YFSETQ.